This TCR beta chain was recovered during a study of neoadjuvant nivolumab and ipilimumab in lung cancer. Whole-study results and caveats: TCR richness and clonality were higher in tumors than adjacent uninvolved lung. TCR clonality did not significantly correlate with pathologic tumor regression. Resected-tumor TCR richness correlated positively with pretherapy blood richness. From pretherapy to surgery, tumor richness and clonality rose with dual therapy.

With regard to this clone: Its matching antigen is unknown.

Generated by immunoSEQ multiplex PCR, the TCRdb table keeps only in-frame clones and is missing some. The sample has tens of thousands of clones, about 89% seen once. The CDR3 sequence is 14 residues long. Germline lookup yields CDR1 SNHLY and CDR2 FYNNEI. V trimming: 4 bases; J trimming: 5 bases; junction bases outside the gene matches: 3. J is TRBJ2-1 and V is TRBV2; 9 bases line up with TRBD2. The receptor was isolated from an adult with non-small cell lung cancer. Some clones in this sample may be carry-over from other donors' samples. The material was blood, obtained before neoadjuvant nivolumab, alone or with ipilimumab. The CDR3 here is CASSGTSADNEQFF. The CDR3 coding sequence is TGTGCCAGCAGTGGGACTAGCGCAGACAATGAGCAGTTCTTC.